What follows are 27 T cell receptor beta chains derived from one specimen sequenced in a study of T cells in localized non-small cell lung cancer. Data came from immunoSEQ multiplex PCR; TCRdb stores just in-frame clones and leaves some out. The sample carries more than 3,000 clones, around 25% recorded once. The source material was lung tumor tissue, sampled before any cancer treatment. These receptors came from a woman aged 35 to 70 with stage I lung adenocarcinoma.

This clone was seen a handful of times. This rearrangement joins TRBV7-2 to TRBJ2-5, with D possibly matching TRBD1 (5 bases). Between the trimmed V and J ends, which lost 5 bases and 7 bases, there was a span of 17 bases. Germline V gene data show CDR1 as SGHTA and CDR2 as FQGNSA. The CDR3 spans 14 residues. CDR3 residues: CASSPGPPPRTQYF. DNA for the CDR3: TGTGCCAGCAGCCCAGGGCCACCTCCGCGGACCCAGTACTTC. Complete variable domain (other parts from reference TRBV7-2 and TRBJ2-5): GAGVSQSPSNKVTEKGKDVELRCDPISGHTALYWYRQSLGQGLEFLIYFQGNSAPDKSGLPSDRFSAERTGGSVSTLTIQRTQQEDSAVYLCASSPGPPPRTQYFGPGTRLLVL.

The J gene is TRBJ2-6, the V gene TRBV6-8; perhaps TRBD1 as D (6 bases). The CDR3 extends over 16 amino acids. The V and J ends lost 5 bases and 4 bases respectively, with 15 bases between them. CDR1 is MNHGY and CDR2 is SAAAGT in the germline V gene. CDR3 amino acids: CASSTGQTKGANVLTF. As DNA, the CDR3 is TGTGCCAGCAGTACCGGACAGACGAAAGGGGCCAACGTCCTGACTTTC.

The chain combines TRBV11-3 with TRBJ2-6, with TRBD2 identical over 11 bases. The ends lost 3 bases at V and 0 bases at J; junction bases unmatched: 10. The CDR3 has 20 amino acids. Germline-derived CDR1 and CDR2 are SGHNT and YENEEA. This CDR3 is CASSFTPSGGIHSGANVLTF. In DNA form, the CDR3 reads TGTGCCAGCAGCTTTACCCCTAGCGGGGGGATCCACTCTGGGGCCAACGTCCTGACTTTC.

The table lists this clone with a count of one. CDR3 DNA: TGTGCCAGCAGCTACACGCGTGGCACTGAAGCTTTCTTT. Translated: CASSYTRGTEAFF. V usage is TRBV6-8 and J usage is TRBJ1-1; D is unresolved. V was pared by 6 bases and J by 4 bases, with 12 bases between. The germline gives CDR1 MNHGY, CDR2 SAAAGT. The CDR3 has 13 amino acids.

Within the sample, this clone is medium-sized (0.01 to 0.1%). The gene calls are TRBV11-3 and TRBJ1-2, with 12 bases lining up with TRBD1. The CDR3 runs to 17 residues. Germline lookup yields CDR1 SGHNT and CDR2 YENEEA. Trimming cost V 3 bases and J 3 bases; bases outside gene matches: 8. DNA of the CDR3: TGTGCCAGCAGCTTTTCCGGGACAGGGGGCCGGGACTATGGCTACACCTTC. Its protein is CASSFSGTGGRDYGYTF.

This chain joins TRBV19 and TRBJ2-3; D is perhaps TRBD1 or TRBD2 (5 bases each). Germline CDR1 LNHDA, CDR2 SQIVND (reference sequence). The ends were cut back, 0 bases at V and 3 bases at J, with 10 bases in the middle. The CDR3 consists of 15 residues. DNA of the CDR3: TGTGCCAGTAGTATAGATCCTTGGGGGACAGATACGCAGTATTTT. Its protein is CASSIDPWGTDTQYF.

This clone qualifies as medium-sized. The rearrangement joins TRBV6-8 to TRBJ1-2, with TRBD1 as a possible D gene (5 bases). Trimming shortened V by 6 bases and J by 2 bases, and 10 bases separated the two germline ends. The CDR3 is made up of 13 amino acids. Looked up from germline, CDR1 is MNHGY and CDR2 is SAAAGT. CDR3 in DNA: TGTGCCAGCAGGCAGGACACCAACTATGGCTACACCTTC. The encoded protein is CASRQDTNYGYTF.

The J gene is TRBJ1-5, the V gene TRBV19; TRBD1 matches 9 bases. Germline CDR1 is LNHDA and CDR2 is SQIVND (reference sequence). This CDR3 comprises 16 residues. Trimming removed 3 bases from V and 4 bases from J; junction bases left unmatched: 7. CDR3 sequence reads: CASSIDGTGKNQPQHF. In DNA, the CDR3 is TGTGCCAGTAGTATTGATGGGACAGGGAAGAATCAGCCCCAGCATTTT.

The table lists this clone with a few counts. The chain is built from TRBV11-3 and TRBJ2-3, with D maybe TRBD1 (6 bases). Germline V gives CDR1 SGHNT, CDR2 YENEEA. This CDR3 contains 15 residues. The V gene lost 4 bases and the J gene lost 7 bases, with 18 bases spanning the gap. The CDR3 loop reads CASSSPDNRENTQYF. For the CDR3, the DNA is TGTGCCAGCAGCTCGCCAGACAACAGGGAAAATACGCAGTATTTT.

This chain's CDR3 is CASSYPAGGTDTQYF. The CDR3 DNA is TGTGCCAGCAGTTACCCGGCAGGGGGTACAGATACGCAGTATTTT. The chain couples TRBV6-8 to TRBJ2-3; the match to TRBD1 covers 7 bases. V shed 2 bases and J 3 bases; nucleotides not matched to a gene: 5. CDR1 and CDR2 from the germline V gene are MNHGY and SAAAGT. The CDR3 sequence is 15 residues long.

This clone was observed a single time. V and J are TRBV5-1 and TRBJ1-1; maybe TRBD1 (6 bases). This CDR3 has 17 residues. CDR1 is SGHRS, CDR2 YFSETQ, per germline. The V end lost 5 bases, the J end lost 4 bases, and 24 bases lay between the germline ends. This chain's CDR3 is CASRNFRGRGAPTEAFF. CDR3 sequence (DNA): TGCGCCAGCAGAAATTTCAGGGGTCGGGGGGCCCCCACTGAAGCTTTCTTT.

This rearrangement joins TRBV25-1 to TRBJ1-6; no definite D call. Per germline, CDR1 MGHDK and CDR2 SYGVNS. This CDR3 contains 13 residues. V gave up 6 bases and J gave up 15 bases, with 18 bases separating them. The DNA for the CDR3 is TGTGCCAGCAGCCTCACCGGGCCTAACGTCCTCCACTTT. Amino acids: CASSLTGPNVLHF.

The chain couples TRBV19 to TRBJ1-6; D perhaps matches TRBD1 (6 bases). CDR1 and CDR2 (germline): LNHDA, SQIVND (reference sequence). The CDR3 contains 14 residues. V gave up 7 bases and J gave up 7 bases, with 14 bases separating them. In DNA, the CDR3 is TGTGCCAGTACCCCTGACAGGCCAAATTCACCCCTCCACTTT. Encoded protein: CASTPDRPNSPLHF.

V gene TRBV14 combines with J gene TRBJ1-5; 7 bases align to TRBD1. CDR3 size: 15 residues. After removal of 4 bases from V and 4 bases from J, the junction contained 7 bases not matched to a gene. In germline, CDR1 is SGHDN, CDR2 FVKESK. The CDR3 spells CASSPMTGNNQPQHF. In DNA, the CDR3 is TGTGCCAGCAGCCCTATGACAGGGAATAATCAGCCCCAGCATTTT.

The DNA of the CDR3 is TGTGCCAGCAGTCAGGGGGCAGACATGAACACTGAAGCTTTCTTT. Its protein is CASSQGADMNTEAFF. This sequence joins TRBV6-8 and TRBJ1-1, with 8 bases identical to TRBD1. Germline V gene data show CDR1 as MNHGY and CDR2 as SAAAGT. V gave up 5 bases and J gave up 0 bases; unmatched junction bases: 5. CDR3 size: 15 residues.

This clone was seen only a few times. The V call is TRBV11-3, the J call TRBJ2-6; D not certain. V dropped 4 bases and J dropped 0 bases, with 10 bases sitting between them. CDR3 length: 16 residues. Germline V CDR1 and CDR2: SGHNT, YENEEA. The CDR3 bases are TGTGCCAGCAGCTCAACAAGGGTCTCTGGGGCCAACGTCCTGACTTTC. Translation gives CASSSTRVSGANVLTF. The full variable domain, its missing parts supplied by reference TRBV11-3 and TRBJ2-6, is EAGVVQSPRYKIIEKKQPVAFWCNPISGHNTLYWYLQNLGQGPELLIRYENEEAVDDSQLPKDRFSAERLKGVDSTLKIQPAELGDSAVYLCASSSTRVSGANVLTFGAGSRLTVL.

This chain connects TRBV6-8 to TRBJ1-1, with D possibly matching TRBD1 (5 bases). V dropped 4 bases and J dropped 5 bases, with 8 bases sitting between them. The CDR3 is 12 amino acids. CDR1 MNHGY and CDR2 SAAAGT come from the germline V gene. CDR3 sequence: CASSWGTTEAFF. The CDR3 DNA is TGTGCCAGCAGTTGGGGGACGACTGAAGCTTTCTTT.

This clone was seen a few times. V gene TRBV6-8 combines with J gene TRBJ1-3; 7 positions match TRBD1. The CDR3 is made up of 17 amino acids. CDR1 is MNHGY, CDR2 SAAAGT, per germline. With V trimmed by 7 bases and J by 4 bases, 16 bases remained unmatched. CDR3 DNA sequence: TGTGCCAGCACCGACTATTTGCGACGAGGGGGCGGAAACACCATATATTTT. Its translation is CASTDYLRRGGGNTIYF.

The chain uses TRBV6-8 and TRBJ1-3, with 9 bases matching TRBD1. Germline trimming cut 8 bases from V and 0 bases from J; bases unmatched to any gene: 11. The length of the CDR3 is 17 residues. CDR1 is MNHGY, CDR2 SAAAGT, per germline. The CDR3 sequence is CASQPDRGQFSGNTIYF. The CDR3 DNA reads as TGTGCCAGCCAGCCGGACAGGGGCCAGTTCTCTGGAAACACCATATATTTT.

In its sample, this clone is medium-sized (0.01 to 0.1%). V usage is TRBV9 and J usage is TRBJ2-1, with 13 bases lining up with TRBD2. Trimming removed 2 bases from V and 6 bases from J; junction bases left unmatched: 5. Germline CDR1 reads SGDLS; CDR2 reads YYNGEE. CDR3 size: 16 residues. The CDR3 coding sequence is TGTGCCAGCAGCGTCTGGACTAGCGGGGGTGTCAATGAGCAGTTCTTC. It is translated as CASSVWTSGGVNEQFF.

The V gene is TRBV6-8, the J gene TRBJ2-4, with unresolved D. This CDR3 spans 15 amino acids. V was pared by 0 bases and J by 8 bases, with 14 bases between. Per germline, CDR1 MNHGY and CDR2 SAAAGT. The CDR3: CASSYSGGSPDIQYF. The CDR3 DNA is TGTGCCAGCAGTTACTCGGGCGGATCACCGGACATTCAGTACTTC.

The DNA for the CDR3 is TGTGCCAGCAGCCGGCAGGGGAATAGTAGAAACACCATATATTTT. It translates to CASSRQGNSRNTIYF. The chain is built from TRBV14 and TRBJ1-3; D might be TRBD1 (6 bases). Germline CDR1 and CDR2: SGHDN and FVKESK. The CDR3 has 15 amino acids. V was trimmed by 4 bases and J by 5 bases, leaving 15 bases between them. Combining the CDR3 with reference TRBV14 and TRBJ1-3 gives the whole variable domain EAGVTQFPSHSVIEKGQTVTLRCDPISGHDNLYWYRRVMGKEIKFLLHFVKESKQDESGMPNNRFLAERTGGTYSTLKVQPAELEDSGVYFCASSRQGNSRNTIYFGEGSWLTVV.

The genes are TRBV25-1 and TRBJ1-2; the D is unclear. This CDR3 region has 15 residues. CDR1 is MGHDK and CDR2 is SYGVNS in the germline V gene. Trimming stripped 4 bases from V and 0 bases from J, with 12 bases between. CDR3 protein: CASSGGGITNYGYTF. The CDR3 nucleotides are TGTGCCAGCAGTGGGGGAGGCATTACTAACTATGGCTACACCTTC.

The chain employs TRBV19 and TRBJ1-2; D ambiguous. The CDR3 has 13 amino acids. The V and J ends lost 5 bases and 4 bases respectively, with 11 bases between them. The germline CDR1 and CDR2 sequences are LNHDA and SQIVND (reference sequence). As DNA, the CDR3 is TGTGCCAGTAGTCCCGGACGGGTCTATGGCTACACCTTC. Translation gives CASSPGRVYGYTF.

This clone is termed medium-sized. The rearrangement links TRBV12-5 to TRBJ2-2; the match to TRBD1 covers 12 bases. Germline lookup yields CDR1 LGHNT and CDR2 FRNRAP. The CDR3 sequence is 16 residues long. In DNA, the CDR3 is TGTGCCAGCTGGGGCCCCTGGGACAGGGGGCACGGGGAGCTGTTTTTT. It translates to CASWGPWDRGHGELFF.

This chain connects TRBV11-3 to TRBJ1-6, with TRBD1 matching 8 bases. This CDR3 is 15 amino acids long. The germline gives CDR1 SGHNT, CDR2 YENEEA. Trimming removed 3 bases from V and 9 bases from J; junction bases left unmatched: 7. In DNA form, the CDR3 reads TGTGCCAGCAGCTTGCCATCAGGGGGCGGTTCACCCCTCCACTTT. Translation gives CASSLPSGGGSPLHF. Based on the CDR3 plus reference TRBV11-3 and TRBJ1-6, the full variable domain is EAGVVQSPRYKIIEKKQPVAFWCNPISGHNTLYWYLQNLGQGPELLIRYENEEAVDDSQLPKDRFSAERLKGVDSTLKIQPAELGDSAVYLCASSLPSGGGSPLHFGNGTRLTVT.

This clone was recorded a few times. The chain has TRBV11-3 and TRBJ1-5; a possible D gene is TRBD1 (5 bases). CDR1 and CDR2 (germline): SGHNT, YENEEA. This CDR3 is 16 amino acids long. V lost 6 bases to trimming and J lost 2 bases, with 17 bases between them. The CDR3, as DNA: TGTGCCAGCAGTTCGATTGGGGCCCGGGGCAATCAGCCCCAGCATTTT. Its protein product is CASSSIGARGNQPQHF.